These 11 T cell receptor beta chains share one sample of origin, sequenced in a study of identical twins. TCRdb re-called the 5' RACE reads through MiXCR, storing one row per CDR3 protein. This sample has around 570,000 distinct CDR3 sequences, with approximately 9.6% found just once. This sample also appeared in a second study, on yellow fever vaccine responses in identical twins.

Input material: PBMCs. Receptor source: a woman younger than 35 in good health.

Concerning this clonotype: Its ends do not fully match the called genes, so a read error is possible. The CDR3 sequence: CASSLAPVSSHEQYF. In DNA, the CDR3 is TGTGCCAGCAGCTTAGCGCCGGTGAGCTCCCACGAGCAGTACTTC. V usage is TRBV7-2 and J usage is TRBJ2-7; D not certain. CDR1 and CDR2 from the germline V gene are SGHTA and FQGNSA. CDR3 length: 15 residues. Full variable domain (outside the CDR3, taken from reference TRBV7-2 and TRBJ2-7): GAGVSQSPSNKVTEKGKDVELRCDPISGHTALYWYRQSLGQGLEFLIYFQGNSAPDKSGLPSDRFSAERTGGSVSTLTIQRTQQEDSAVYLCASSLAPVSSHEQYFGPGTRLTVT.

As concerns this clonotype: The junction differs from germline at one of its ends, possibly a read error. The chain combines TRBV20-1 with TRBJ2-3; 8 bases map to TRBD2. This CDR3 has 17 amino acids. CDR1 and CDR2 (germline): DFQATT, SNEGSKA (reference sequence). The CDR3 nucleotides read TGCAGTGCCAGAGACCTCTCTGGTAGCGGGGTTTCAGATACGCAGTATTTT. It codes for CSARDLSGSGVSDTQYF.

V usage is TRBV11-2 and J usage is TRBJ1-4; TRBD1 agrees at 8 bases. With V trimmed by 5 bases and J by 4 bases, 15 bases remained unmatched. Germline V gives CDR1 SGHAT, CDR2 FQNNGV. The CDR3 totals 18 residues. This chain's CDR3 is CASSTSYRDRTHNEKLFF. CDR3 DNA sequence: TGTGCCAGCAGCACCAGTTACCGGGACAGGACCCATAATGAAAAACTGTTTTTT.

The genes are TRBV5-1 and TRBJ1-2; D gene ambiguous. Deletions cut 5 bases from V and 4 bases from J, with 12 bases between. The CDR3 runs 13 residues. The germline CDR1 and CDR2 sequences are SGHRS and YFSETQ. CDR3 in amino acids: CASSLTAFYGYTF. CDR3 coding DNA: TGCGCCAGCAGTTTAACAGCTTTCTATGGCTACACCTTC. The full variable domain, its missing parts supplied by reference TRBV5-1 and TRBJ1-2, is KAGVTQTPRYLIKTRGQQVTLSCSPISGHRSVSWYQQTPGQGLQFLFEYFSETQRNKGNFPGRFSGRQFSNSRSEMNVSTLELGDSALYLCASSLTAFYGYTFGSGTRLTVV.

Many counts were recorded for this clonotype. The chain combines TRBV7-9 with TRBJ2-2; D gene uncertain. Germline V CDR1 and CDR2: SEHNR, FQNEAQ (reference sequence). The V and J ends lost 5 bases and 4 bases respectively, with 2 bases between them. This CDR3 is 11 amino acids long. The CDR3 coding sequence is TGTGCCAGCAGCCCCACCGGGGAGCTGTTTTTT. Its translation: CASSPTGELFF.

The chain combines TRBV12-3 or TRBV12-4 with TRBJ2-2, with D possibly being TRBD2 (7 bases). This CDR3 region has 20 residues. Trimming removed 10 bases from V and 9 bases from J, with 39 bases in between. CDR3 region: CATRRTLPGGGGGAVWELFF. CDR3 nucleotides: TGTGCCACCCGAAGGACTCTCCCGGGGGGCGGTGGAGGTGCTGTATGGGAGCTGTTTTTT.

This clonotype was recorded a few times. The chain employs TRBV6-1 and TRBJ2-7, with TRBD2 matching over 7 bases. Germline V gives CDR1 MNHNS, CDR2 SASEGT. This CDR3 spans 14 amino acids. Unmatched junction bases numbered 9, after V lost 4 bases and J lost 6 bases. This CDR3 is CASSVEAGAFEQYF. In DNA, the CDR3 is TGTGCCAGCAGTGTAGAGGCGGGAGCTTTCGAGCAGTACTTC.

This chain uses TRBV29-1 with TRBJ2-1, with 7 bases aligning to TRBD2. The trim removed 7 bases at V and 8 bases at J, leaving 2 bases unmatched. Germline loops: CDR1 SQVTM, CDR2 ANQGSEA. CDR3 size: 10 residues. The CDR3 spells CSARGDEQFF. CDR3 sequence (DNA): TGCAGCGCCCGGGGGGATGAGCAGTTCTTC.

This clonotype was seen a handful of times. The germline gene is not matched at one end of the junction; a read error may be the cause. The chain recombines TRBV2 with TRBJ2-1; D is ambiguous. This CDR3 region has 12 residues. CDR1 is SNHLY, CDR2 FYNNEI, per germline. The DNA of the CDR3 is TGTGCCAGCAGGGAAGTTTCCAATGAGCAGTTCTTC. Translation: CASREVSNEQFF.

This clonotype appeared a few times. The chain couples TRBV7-9 to TRBJ2-1, with D maybe TRBD1 (5 bases). Trimming took off 0 bases at V and 11 bases at J, with 11 bases between the two ends. The CDR3 spans 13 residues. Per the germline V gene, CDR1 is SEHNR and CDR2 is FQNEAQ (reference sequence). The CDR3 spells CASSLAVAGKQFF. In nucleotides, the CDR3 is TGTGCCAGCAGCTTAGCGGTTGCAGGGAAGCAGTTCTTC.

J is TRBJ2-3 and V is TRBV6-1; D is undetermined. Germline loops: CDR1 MNHNS, CDR2 SASEGT. CDR3 size: 15 residues. Trimming shortened V by 4 bases and J by 0 bases, and 11 bases separated the two germline ends. Here the CDR3 reads CASSVVGESTDTQYF. The CDR3 coding sequence is TGTGCCAGCAGTGTCGTCGGCGAGAGCACAGATACGCAGTATTTT.